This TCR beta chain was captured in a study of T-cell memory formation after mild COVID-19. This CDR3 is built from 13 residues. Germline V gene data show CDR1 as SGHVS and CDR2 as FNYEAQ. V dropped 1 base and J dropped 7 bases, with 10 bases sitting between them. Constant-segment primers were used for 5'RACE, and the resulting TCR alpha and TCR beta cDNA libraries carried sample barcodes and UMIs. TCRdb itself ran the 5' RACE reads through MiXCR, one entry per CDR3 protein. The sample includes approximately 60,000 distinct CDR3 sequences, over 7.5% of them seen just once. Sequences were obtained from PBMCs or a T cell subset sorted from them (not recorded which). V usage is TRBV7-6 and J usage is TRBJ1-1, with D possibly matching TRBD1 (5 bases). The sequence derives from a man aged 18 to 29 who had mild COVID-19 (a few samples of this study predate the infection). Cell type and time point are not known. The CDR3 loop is CASSLEVGVEAFF. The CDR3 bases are TGTGCCAGCAGCTTAGAAGTGGGGGTTGAAGCTTTCTTT. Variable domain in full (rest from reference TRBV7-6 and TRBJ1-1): GAGVSQSPRYKVTKRGQDVALRCDPISGHVSLYWYRQALGQGPEFLTYFNYEAQQDKSGLPNDRFSAERPEGSISTLTIQRTEQRDSAMYRCASSLEVGVEAFFGQGTRLTVV.